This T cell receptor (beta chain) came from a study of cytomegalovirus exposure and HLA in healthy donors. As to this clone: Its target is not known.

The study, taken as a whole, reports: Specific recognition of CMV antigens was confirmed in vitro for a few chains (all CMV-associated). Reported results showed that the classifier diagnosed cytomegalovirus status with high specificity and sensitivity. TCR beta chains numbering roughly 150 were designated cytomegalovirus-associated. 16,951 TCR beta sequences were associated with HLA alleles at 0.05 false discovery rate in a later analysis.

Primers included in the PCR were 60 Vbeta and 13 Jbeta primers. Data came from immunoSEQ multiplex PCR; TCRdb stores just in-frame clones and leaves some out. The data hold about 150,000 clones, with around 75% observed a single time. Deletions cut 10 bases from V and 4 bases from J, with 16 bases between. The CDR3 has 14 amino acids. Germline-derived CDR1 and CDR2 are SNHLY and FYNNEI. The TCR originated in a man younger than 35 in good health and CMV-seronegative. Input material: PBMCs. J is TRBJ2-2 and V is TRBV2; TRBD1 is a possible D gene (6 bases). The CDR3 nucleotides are TGTGCCACCCACACAGGGTTGGCCACCGGGGAGCTGTTTTTT. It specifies CATHTGLATGELFF.